This TCR beta chain was sequenced during a study of T cell responses to AZD1222 COVID-19 vaccine. General observations from the study: At baseline, just five to seven AZD1222 recipients tested seropositive. Unmutated regions of variants are reportedly targeted by nearly half of spike-specific TCRs.

The length of the CDR3 is 15 residues. Germline V CDR1 and CDR2: LNHNV, YYDKDF (reference sequence). Germline trimming cut 0 bases from V and 8 bases from J; bases unmatched to any gene: 4. With regard to this clone: The antigen remains unidentified.

This table comes from immunoSEQ multiplex PCR, and its TCRdb copy is limited to in-frame clones, with some not included. Of about 79,000 clones in the sample, under 95% were seen once. The chain joins TRBV15 to TRBJ1-6; 7 nucleotides match TRBD1. Sequences were derived from peripheral blood, sampled on day 0 of MenACWY control vaccination. The source of this sequence is an adult in good health. In DNA form, the CDR3 reads TGTGCCACCAGCAGAGATACAGGGGTCCATTCACCCCTCCACTTT. Protein sequence: CATSRDTGVHSPLHF.